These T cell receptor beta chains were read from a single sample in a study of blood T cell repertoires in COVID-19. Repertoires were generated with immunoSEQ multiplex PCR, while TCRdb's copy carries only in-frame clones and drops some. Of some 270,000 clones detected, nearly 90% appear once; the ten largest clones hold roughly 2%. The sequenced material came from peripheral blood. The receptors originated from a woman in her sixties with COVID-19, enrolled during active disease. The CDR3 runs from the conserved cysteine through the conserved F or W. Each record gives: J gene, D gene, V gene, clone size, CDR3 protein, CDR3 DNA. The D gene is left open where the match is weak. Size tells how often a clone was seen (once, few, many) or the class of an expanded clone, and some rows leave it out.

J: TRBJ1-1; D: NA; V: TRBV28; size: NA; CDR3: CASSFHTQGGSTEAFF; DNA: TGTGCCAGCAGTTTCCACACCCAGGGAGGGTCCACTGAAGCTTTCTTT
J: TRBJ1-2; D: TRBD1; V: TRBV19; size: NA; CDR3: CASSLRDSNLYGYTF; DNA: TGTGCCAGTAGCCTCCGGGACAGCAATCTCTATGGCTACACCTTC
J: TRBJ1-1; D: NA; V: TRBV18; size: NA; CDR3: CASSNRVAEAFF; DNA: TGTGCCAGCTCAAACAGGGTTGCTGAAGCTTTCTTT
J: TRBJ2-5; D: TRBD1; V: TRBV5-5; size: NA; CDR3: CASSPHRGQQETQYF; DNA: TGTGCCAGCAGCCCCCACAGGGGTCAGCAAGAGACCCAGTACTTC
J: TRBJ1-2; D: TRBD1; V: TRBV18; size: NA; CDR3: CASSPDLNRGRVYGYTF; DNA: TGTGCCAGCTCACCCGACCTAAACAGGGGGCGCGTCTATGGCTACACCTTC
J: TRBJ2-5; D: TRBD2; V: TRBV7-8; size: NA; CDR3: CASSGTSPPGETQYF; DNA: TGTGCCAGCAGCGGGACTAGCCCTCCAGGAGAGACCCAGTACTTC
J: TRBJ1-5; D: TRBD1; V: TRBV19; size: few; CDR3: CASSITGVSQPQHF; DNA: TGTGCCAGTAGTATTACAGGGGTTTCGCAGCCCCAGCATTTT
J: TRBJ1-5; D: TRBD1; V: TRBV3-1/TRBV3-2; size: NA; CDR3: CASSLGPSRDRGYNQPQHF; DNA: TGTGCCAGCAGCCTCGGTCCGTCCCGGGACAGGGGGTACAATCAGCCCCAGCATTTT
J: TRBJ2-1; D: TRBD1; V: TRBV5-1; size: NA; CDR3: CASSFWTGGDLFF; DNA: TGCGCCAGCAGCTTTTGGACAGGGGGCGACCTGTTCTTC
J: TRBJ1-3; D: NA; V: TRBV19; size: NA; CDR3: CASRPQGSGNTIYF; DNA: TGTGCCAGTAGACCCCAGGGGAGCGGAAACACCATATATTTT
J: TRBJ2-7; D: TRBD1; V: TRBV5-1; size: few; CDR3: CASSFTGGMNEQYF; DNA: TGCGCCAGCAGCTTCACAGGGGGCATGAACGAGCAGTACTTC
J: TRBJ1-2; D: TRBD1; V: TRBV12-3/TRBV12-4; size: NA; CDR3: CASRQAGGGYTF; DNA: TGTGCCAGCAGGCAAGCAGGGGGTGGCTACACCTTC
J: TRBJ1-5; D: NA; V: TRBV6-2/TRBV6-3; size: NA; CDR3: CASSLSEEPQHF; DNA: TGTGCCAGCAGTCTCTCGGAGGAGCCCCAGCATTTT
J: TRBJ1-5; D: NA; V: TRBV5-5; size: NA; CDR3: CASSLQGTGNQPQHF; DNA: TGTGCCAGCAGCTTGCAGGGGACGGGAAATCAGCCCCAGCATTTT
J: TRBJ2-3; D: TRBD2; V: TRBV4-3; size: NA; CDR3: CASRPSGVRTDTQYF; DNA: TGCGCCAGCAGGCCTAGCGGGGTGAGAACAGATACGCAGTATTTT
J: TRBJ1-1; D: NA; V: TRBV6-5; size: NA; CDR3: CASLSLTEAFF; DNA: TGTGCCAGTCTAAGCCTCACTGAAGCTTTCTTT
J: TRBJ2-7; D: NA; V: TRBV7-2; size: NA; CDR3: CASSLVESYEQYF; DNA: TGTGCCAGCAGCTTAGTCGAGAGCTACGAGCAGTACTTC
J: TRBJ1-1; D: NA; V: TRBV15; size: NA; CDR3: CATSRGHFPNTEAFF; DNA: TGTGCCACCAGCAGGGGGCACTTCCCTAACACTGAAGCTTTCTTT
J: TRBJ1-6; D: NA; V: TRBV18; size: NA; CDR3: CASSPPSGSPLHF; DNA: TGTGCCAGCTCACCTCCCTCGGGGTCACCCCTCCACTTT
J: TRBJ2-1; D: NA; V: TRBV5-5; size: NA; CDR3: CASSAPRTYNEQFF; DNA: TGTGCCAGCAGCGCCCCGAGGACATACAATGAGCAGTTCTTC
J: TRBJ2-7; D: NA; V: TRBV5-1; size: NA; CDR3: CASSLAGEREQYF; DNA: TGCGCCAGCAGCTTGGCCGGGGAAAGGGAGCAGTACTTC
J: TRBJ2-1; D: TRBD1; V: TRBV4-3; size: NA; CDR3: CASSLRMGQNNEQFF; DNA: TGCGCCAGCAGCCTCAGAATGGGACAGAATAATGAGCAGTTCTTC
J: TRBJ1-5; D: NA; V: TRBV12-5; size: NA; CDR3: CASGSLVRDNQPQHF; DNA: TGTGCTAGTGGTTCCCTTGTGAGGGACAATCAGCCCCAGCATTTT
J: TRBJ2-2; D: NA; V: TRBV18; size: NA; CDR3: CASRAGELFF; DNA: TGTGCCAGCAGAGCCGGGGAGCTGTTTTTT
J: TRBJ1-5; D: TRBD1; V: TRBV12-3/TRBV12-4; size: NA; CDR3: CASSLHRGQPQHF; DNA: TGTGCCAGCAGTTTACACAGGGGGCAGCCCCAGCATTTT
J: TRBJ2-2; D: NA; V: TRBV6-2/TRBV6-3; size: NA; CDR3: CASSRTVTGELFF; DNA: TGTGCCAGCAGTCGGACAGTCACCGGGGAGCTGTTTTTT
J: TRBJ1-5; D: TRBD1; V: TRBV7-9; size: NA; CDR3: CASSLGQGLDQPQHF; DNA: TGTGCCAGCAGCCTCGGACAGGGTCTGGATCAGCCCCAGCATTTT
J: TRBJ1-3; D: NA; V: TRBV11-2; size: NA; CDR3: CASSPVGGLAGNTIYF; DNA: TGTGCCAGCAGCCCAGTCGGGGGACTAGCTGGAAACACCATATATTTT
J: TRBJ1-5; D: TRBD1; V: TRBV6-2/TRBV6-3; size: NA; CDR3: CASSRQGATNQPQHF; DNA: TGTGCCAGCAGTCGACAGGGGGCAACCAATCAGCCCCAGCATTTT
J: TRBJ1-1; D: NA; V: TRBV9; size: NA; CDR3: CASSPTTGNTEAFF; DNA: TGTGCCAGCAGCCCGACGACAGGGAACACTGAAGCTTTCTTT
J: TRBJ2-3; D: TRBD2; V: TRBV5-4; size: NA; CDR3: CASSLLAGVDTQYF; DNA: TGTGCCAGCAGCTTACTAGCGGGGGTAGATACGCAGTATTTT